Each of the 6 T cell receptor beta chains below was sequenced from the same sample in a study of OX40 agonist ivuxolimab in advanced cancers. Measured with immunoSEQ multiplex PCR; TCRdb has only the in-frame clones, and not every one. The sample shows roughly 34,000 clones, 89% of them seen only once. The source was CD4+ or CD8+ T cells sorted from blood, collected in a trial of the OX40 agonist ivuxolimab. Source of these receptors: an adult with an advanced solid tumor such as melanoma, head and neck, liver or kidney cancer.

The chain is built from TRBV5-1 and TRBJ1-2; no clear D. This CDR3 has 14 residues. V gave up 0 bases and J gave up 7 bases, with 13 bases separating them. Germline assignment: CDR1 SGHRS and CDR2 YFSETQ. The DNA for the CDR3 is TGCGCCAGCAGCTTGGAGGATGCCTTCCGTGGCTACACCTTC. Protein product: CASSLEDAFRGYTF.

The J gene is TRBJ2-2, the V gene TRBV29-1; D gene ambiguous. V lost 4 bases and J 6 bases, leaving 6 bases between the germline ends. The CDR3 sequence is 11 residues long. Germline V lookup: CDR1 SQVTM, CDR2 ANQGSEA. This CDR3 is CSVVMAGELFF. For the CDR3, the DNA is TGCAGCGTTGTTATGGCCGGGGAGCTGTTTTTT.

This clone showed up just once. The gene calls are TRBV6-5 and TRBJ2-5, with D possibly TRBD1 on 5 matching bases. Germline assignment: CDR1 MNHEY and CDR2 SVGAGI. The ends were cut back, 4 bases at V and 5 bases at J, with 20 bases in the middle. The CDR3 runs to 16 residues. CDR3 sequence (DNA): TGTGCCAGCAGTTTACGACAGACACCGGGTCAGGAGACCCAGTACTTC. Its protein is CASSLRQTPGQETQYF.

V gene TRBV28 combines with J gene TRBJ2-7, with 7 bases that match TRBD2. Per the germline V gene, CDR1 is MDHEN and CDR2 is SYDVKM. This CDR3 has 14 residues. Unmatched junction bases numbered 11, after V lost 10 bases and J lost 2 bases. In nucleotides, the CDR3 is TGTGCCACCGAAGCGGGGCCATCGACCTACGAGCAGTACTTC. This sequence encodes CATEAGPSTYEQYF.

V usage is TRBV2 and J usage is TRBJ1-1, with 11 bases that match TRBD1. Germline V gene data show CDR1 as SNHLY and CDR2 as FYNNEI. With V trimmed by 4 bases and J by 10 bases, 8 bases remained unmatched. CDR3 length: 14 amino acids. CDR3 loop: CASSAPGQGGGAFF. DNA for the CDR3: TGTGCCAGCAGTGCACCGGGACAGGGGGGAGGAGCTTTCTTT.

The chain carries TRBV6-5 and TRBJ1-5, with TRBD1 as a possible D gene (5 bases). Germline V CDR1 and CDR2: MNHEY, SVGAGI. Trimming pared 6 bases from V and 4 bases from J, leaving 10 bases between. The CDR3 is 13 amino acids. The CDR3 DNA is TGTGCCAGCAGCCTACAGGAAAATCAGCCCCAGCATTTT. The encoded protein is CASSLQENQPQHF.